This TCR beta chain was documented in a study of beta chain features in type 1 diabetes. Study results and caveats: All four CD4+ subsets from Type 1 diabetes patients carried moderately but significantly shorter TCRB CDR3s. More deletions and fewer insertions at VDJ junctions were found in patients with type 1 diabetes. A possible short-template PCR bias applies equally to patients and controls.

This clone was observed a handful of times. Its target is not known. Reverse transcribing all isolated RNA meant expressed TCRB transcripts were sequenced. Profiling relied on immunoSEQ multiplex PCR, and the TCRdb table lists in-frame clones only, not all of them. The table includes 600,000 to 700,000 clones, 9.5% to 15% detected once. CDR1 is MNHNY and CDR2 is SVGAGI in the germline V gene (reference sequence). V lost 4 bases and J lost 4, with 10 bases in between. The CDR3 contains 13 residues. This clonotype originated in a man younger than 40 with type 1 diabetes. The sequencing sample was made of naive CD4+ T cells from blood. This chain links TRBV6-6 with TRBJ1-1; D is undetermined. The CDR3 nucleotides read TGTGCCAGCAGTTTTGCGGTAGGCACTGAAGCTTTCTTT. Its translation: CASSFAVGTEAFF.